This TCR beta chain was captured in a study of blood T cell repertoires in COVID-19 (TCRdb year 2020). Regarding the research as a whole: Samples covering the acute and convalescent phases of COVID-19 were provided by collaborators in the United States, Italy and Spain. The prospective study material was composed of cDNA or gDNA derived from T cells, B-cell-depleted T cells, or PBMCs. Subjects who had been exposed to COVID-19, were actively infected with it, or had recovered from it provided the deeply sampled blood TCRbeta repertoires that made up the dataset. The repertoires were released in a freely available public database meant as a resource for research on the immune response to SARS-CoV-2. The samples were drawn from the first 160 participants of the ongoing ImmuneRACE study and from 1,254 subjects provided by 6 global collaborators. The sample metadata nearly always contained a de-identified subject ID, COVID-19 status, age in years and sex. Where available, HLA class I and class II types were taken from metadata supplied by the sample provider and were not determined by assay-based typing.

The investigation overall reported the following: Clinical and demographic metadata were provided uncurated, with the amount varying by source and participant.

On this clone itself: Its antigen specificity is not known. No base-level quality is on record; no much larger clone is a single base apart.

The immunoSEQ Assay, a bias-controlled multiplex PCR, was used to amplify TCRbeta CDR3 regions from genomic DNA. Under the source paper's analysis protocol: Nucleated cell counts per sample were estimated from amplification of reference gene primers within the assay. To quantify the absolute abundance of each unique TCRbeta CDR3 rearrangement, sequence reads were collapsed and filtered. For each sample, productive Simpson clonality was calculated as the square root of Simpson's diversity index over productive rearrangements. Drawn from immuneACCESS, this table holds only the in-frame rearrangements with V and J called that TCRdb kept. Clones are partly lost; checked studies trace under half to an unresolved V gene and leave the rest unexplained. Clonal size and the V and J genes are those of that table, whereas D and trimming came from the DNA. Here the sample has about 75,000 clones; about four fifths occur a single time. Approximately 5% of the sample is in the top ten clones.

Whole blood was collected in K2EDTA tubes by collaborating institutions according to the institutions' own protocols. Collaborator samples were shipped for TCRbeta analysis as frozen whole blood, isolated PBMCs, or DNA extracted from either sample type. Sequenced input: peripheral blood. The TCR sequence derives from an elderly woman with active or convalescent COVID-19.

The nucleotides read TGTGCCAGTAGTATAATCCCGGACAGCGGGGGTAGGGGGACCCAGTACTTC. Its protein reads: CASSIIPDSGGRGTQYF. This chain is built from TRBV19 and TRBJ2-5, with TRBD2 matching 8 junction bases. The junction shows trimming of 2 bases on V and 7 bases on J, and the gene matches do not reach 15 bases of it. Inclusive of the bounding cysteine and phenylalanine, the CDR3 is 17 residues long. Of the read, only the CDR3 DNA is kept; its 51 bases are in frame from base 1. For CDR1 and CDR2, the germline V gene (reference sequence) lists LNHDA and SQIVND.